The rows below give T cell receptor beta chains drawn from one sample of a study of shared clonotypes between healthy human individuals. The repertoire was sequenced with immunoSEQ multiplex PCR; TCRdb's copy has only in-frame clones and lacks some. The sample holds about 470,000 clones, around 75% seen once. Source material: PBMCs. The receptors here all came from a woman aged 35 to 49 in good health. Some clones in this sample may be carry-over from other donors' samples. CDR3s include the opening cysteine and the closing phenylalanine or tryptophan. D genes are given only for firm matches. The size of a clone is reported for some rows only, either as once, few or many, or as a class for expanded clones.

v_call: TRBV7-9; clone_size: NA; d_call: NA; j_call: TRBJ2-5; cdr3_nt: TGTGCCAGCAGCTTAGGGGGGCTAGCGGAAGAGACCCAGTACTTC; cdr3_aa: CASSLGGLAEETQYF
v_call: TRBV27; clone_size: once; d_call: TRBD1; j_call: TRBJ2-7; cdr3_nt: TGTGCCAGCCGAAGTTGGGGACAGGGGGACTACGAGCAGTACTTC; cdr3_aa: CASRSWGQGDYEQYF
v_call: TRBV28; clone_size: NA; d_call: NA; j_call: TRBJ1-1; cdr3_nt: TGTGCCAGCACCCTCCACGGCGGGTCCCCTTCGAACACTGAAGCTTTCTTT; cdr3_aa: CASTLHGGSPSNTEAFF
v_call: TRBV9; clone_size: NA; d_call: TRBD2; j_call: TRBJ2-4; cdr3_nt: TGTGCCAGCAGCGTACTAGCGGGAGGGCCCATTCAGTACTTC; cdr3_aa: CASSVLAGGPIQYF
v_call: TRBV9; clone_size: NA; d_call: NA; j_call: TRBJ1-4; cdr3_nt: TGTGCCAGCAGCGTAGGTCCAGCAACTAATGAAAAACTGTTTTTT; cdr3_aa: CASSVGPATNEKLFF
v_call: TRBV28; clone_size: NA; d_call: NA; j_call: TRBJ1-1; cdr3_nt: TGTGCCAGCAGCCTTGAAGGAAGGAGGGAAGCTTTCTTT; cdr3_aa: CASSLEGRREAFF
v_call: TRBV18; clone_size: NA; d_call: NA; j_call: TRBJ1-1; cdr3_nt: TGTGCCAGCTCACCCCTGGGAGTGTCGAACACTGAAGCTTTCTTT; cdr3_aa: CASSPLGVSNTEAFF
v_call: TRBV5-1; clone_size: many; d_call: NA; j_call: TRBJ2-1; cdr3_nt: TGCGCCAGCAGCTTTTCTGGGATCCATGAGCAGTTCTTC; cdr3_aa: CASSFSGIHEQFF
v_call: TRBV28; clone_size: NA; d_call: TRBD1; j_call: TRBJ1-1; cdr3_nt: TGTGCCAGCAGTTCCAGGGGGTATTTTAACACTGAAGCTTTCTTT; cdr3_aa: CASSSRGYFNTEAFF
v_call: TRBV25-1; clone_size: few; d_call: NA; j_call: TRBJ2-3; cdr3_nt: TGTGCCAGCAGTCCCCAGTCGTACAGCACAGATACGCAGTATTTT; cdr3_aa: CASSPQSYSTDTQYF
v_call: TRBV6-6; clone_size: NA; d_call: NA; j_call: TRBJ1-1; cdr3_nt: TGTGCCAGCAGGTTGGGAGTGGGGAACACTGAAGCTTTCTTT; cdr3_aa: CASRLGVGNTEAFF
v_call: TRBV5-1; clone_size: NA; d_call: NA; j_call: TRBJ2-7; cdr3_nt: TGCGCCAGCAGCTTGGGGCGGGCTACCTACGAGCAGTACTTC; cdr3_aa: CASSLGRATYEQYF
v_call: TRBV7-9; clone_size: NA; d_call: NA; j_call: TRBJ2-5; cdr3_nt: TGTGCCAGCAGCTTGGAGATGGAGACCCAGTACTTC; cdr3_aa: CASSLEMETQYF
v_call: TRBV6-1; clone_size: once; d_call: TRBD2; j_call: TRBJ2-1; cdr3_nt: TGTGCCAGCGGGAGAACCGGGACTAGCGACAATGAGCAGTTCTTC; cdr3_aa: CASGRTGTSDNEQFF
v_call: TRBV5-1; clone_size: NA; d_call: NA; j_call: TRBJ1-1; cdr3_nt: TGCGCCAGCAGCTTGGGGCAGATGAACACTGAAGCTTTCTTT; cdr3_aa: CASSLGQMNTEAFF
v_call: TRBV19; clone_size: NA; d_call: NA; j_call: TRBJ2-1; cdr3_nt: TGTGCCAGTAGTACCCAATACAATGAGCAGTTCTTC; cdr3_aa: CASSTQYNEQFF
v_call: TRBV27; clone_size: NA; d_call: NA; j_call: TRBJ1-5; cdr3_nt: TGTGCCAGCAGTTTGATTGGGACACCGTCTAGCAATCAGCCCCAGCATTTT; cdr3_aa: CASSLIGTPSSNQPQHF
v_call: TRBV7-2; clone_size: many; d_call: TRBD2; j_call: TRBJ2-5; cdr3_nt: TGTGCCAGCAGCAGCCAGTGGACTAGCGGGAGAGGGCAGTACTTC; cdr3_aa: CASSSQWTSGRGQYF
v_call: TRBV14; clone_size: many; d_call: TRBD1; j_call: TRBJ1-2; cdr3_nt: TGTGCCAGCAGCCCCCGACAGGGGTACTATGGCTACACCTTC; cdr3_aa: CASSPRQGYYGYTF
v_call: TRBV9; clone_size: once; d_call: NA; j_call: TRBJ1-2; cdr3_nt: TGTGCCAGCAGCGTAGAATTCGGCTATGGCTACACCTTC; cdr3_aa: CASSVEFGYGYTF
v_call: TRBV4-2; clone_size: NA; d_call: TRBD2; j_call: TRBJ2-2; cdr3_nt: TGTGCCAGCAGCCCCTTATTGACTAGCGGGAGTACCCCCACCGGGGAGCTGTTTTTT; cdr3_aa: CASSPLLTSGSTPTGELFF
v_call: TRBV11-2; clone_size: few; d_call: NA; j_call: TRBJ2-1; cdr3_nt: TGTGCCAGCAGCTTAGGATCGAGCTCCTACAATGAGCAGTTCTTC; cdr3_aa: CASSLGSSSYNEQFF
v_call: TRBV27; clone_size: NA; d_call: TRBD2; j_call: TRBJ2-1; cdr3_nt: TGTGCCAGCAGAGCTGGGCTAGCGGCCTCCTACAATGAGCAGTTCTTC; cdr3_aa: CASRAGLAASYNEQFF
v_call: TRBV9; clone_size: NA; d_call: NA; j_call: TRBJ2-7; cdr3_nt: TGTGCCAGCAGCCCCGAGGGGGGACCCTACGAGCAGTACTTC; cdr3_aa: CASSPEGGPYEQYF